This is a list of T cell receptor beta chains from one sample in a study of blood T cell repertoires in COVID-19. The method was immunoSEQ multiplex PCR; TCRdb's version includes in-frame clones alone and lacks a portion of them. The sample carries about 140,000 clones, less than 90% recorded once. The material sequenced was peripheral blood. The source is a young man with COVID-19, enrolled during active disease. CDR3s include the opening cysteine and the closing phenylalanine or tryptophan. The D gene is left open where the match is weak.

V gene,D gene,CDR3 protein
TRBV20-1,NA,CSASLIRDGGEQFF
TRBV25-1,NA,CASSEFEGNQETQYF
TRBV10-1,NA,CAKQRGGNNNQPQHF
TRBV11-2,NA,CASSHRTAGQYF
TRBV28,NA,CASSLYTPNEQFF
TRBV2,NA,CASSVRGNQPQHF
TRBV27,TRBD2,CASSFLGTSGDLSQETQYF
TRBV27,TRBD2,CASTLLASGTHEQFF
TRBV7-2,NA,CASSLARRASTDTQYF
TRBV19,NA,CASSAQGEGNTIYF
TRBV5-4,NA,CASSPDKNTEAFF
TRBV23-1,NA,CASSQSDAGQETQYF
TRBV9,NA,CASSVESSPLHF
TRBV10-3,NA,CAISERGPSSYNEQFF
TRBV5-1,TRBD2,CASSLAGRREGGTGELFF
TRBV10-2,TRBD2,CASSEWRAGPVDEQFF
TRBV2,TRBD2,CASTLLAGVGEQFF
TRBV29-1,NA,CSVGETKTEAFF
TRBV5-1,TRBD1,CASSQGQSNTEAFF
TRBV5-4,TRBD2,CASSRGGETQYF
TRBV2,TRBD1,CASSGTPGQGIQETQYF
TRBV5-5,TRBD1,CASSSRDRVTNTEAFF
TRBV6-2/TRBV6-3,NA,CASSTRQGGRANTEAFF
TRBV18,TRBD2,CASSPPGLADTDTQYF
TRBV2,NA,CASTRLGSGDQPQHF
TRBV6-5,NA,CASSSGTARGGTQYF
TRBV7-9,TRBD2,CASRHSGNGHGEQFF
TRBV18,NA,CASQIDRSSYNEQFF
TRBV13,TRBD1,CASSKGTGGATEAFF
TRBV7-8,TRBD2,CASSLSPGRVYEQYF
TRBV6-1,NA,CASSEAGQGRIF
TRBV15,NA,CATSRGGLGVSNQPQHF
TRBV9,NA,CASSSSSGSYNSPLHF
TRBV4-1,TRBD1,CASSQVTGATYEQYF
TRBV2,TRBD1,CASSGEGRGLEGYTF
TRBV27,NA,CASSPRQVQGELFF